This T cell receptor beta chain was found in a study of OX40 agonist ivuxolimab in advanced cancers. As for the study in general: Patients were infused with ivuxolimab every 2 weeks at 0.01 to 10 mg/kg. Findings and limits, study-wide: At 0.1 to 3.0 mg/kg and by week 6, CD4+ and CD8+ T cells in the blood had expanded clonally.

Assay used: immunoSEQ multiplex PCR; TCRdb lists only in-frame clones, some missing. Of roughly 60,000 clones in the sample, 86% were seen once. Note on this clone: What it recognizes is unknown.

Looked up from germline, CDR1 is MDHEN and CDR2 is SYDVKM. The CDR3 loop spans 14 amino acids. V trimming: 4 bases; J trimming: 5 bases; junction bases outside the gene matches: 1. Source: CD4+ or CD8+ T cells sorted from blood, taken in a trial of the OX40 agonist ivuxolimab. The gene calls are TRBV28 and TRBJ1-4, with 10 positions matching TRBD1. The sequence came from an adult with an advanced solid tumor such as melanoma, head and neck, liver or kidney cancer. DNA of the CDR3: TGTGCCAGCAGTTCGGGACAGGGGAATGAAAAACTGTTTTTT. It is translated as CASSSGQGNEKLFF.